This T cell receptor (beta chain) was sequenced for a study of identical twins. A universal primer site arose from template switching, and cDNA bore unique molecular identifiers. TCRdb re-called the 5' RACE reads through MiXCR, storing one row per CDR3 protein. Of around 230,000 distinct CDR3 sequences listed, roughly 10% are singletons. In its sample, this clonotype was seen many times. Its antigen is currently unknown. Whole-study findings and limits: Invariant T cells like MAIT and iNKT could partly confound the zero-insertion analyses. The study found excess low generation probability among twin-shared out-of-frame alpha sequences.

This receptor was obtained from a woman aged 18-35 years in good health. The sequenced sample consisted of memory (CD45RO+) T cells sorted from blood.

Here the CDR3 DNA reads TGCAGTGCCCCTAGCGGGCATTACAATGAGCAGTTCTTC. Translation gives CSAPSGHYNEQFF. V gene TRBV20-1 combines with J gene TRBJ2-1; 8 positions agree with TRBD2. The CDR3 length is 13 residues. The trim removed 6 bases at V and 4 bases at J, leaving 5 bases unmatched. The germline V gene has CDR1 DFQATT and CDR2 SNEGSKA (reference sequence).